This record covers a single TCR beta chain. TCR beta sequencing covered blood CD8+ and CD4+ T cells. Recently defined diagnostic criteria classed the Susac syndrome patients as definite or probable. A quantity of about 0.45 to 1 ug RNA underwent reverse transcription using random hexamers. It was immunoSEQ multiplex PCR that amplified TCR beta CDR3 across 54 Vbeta and 13 Jbeta. TCRdb called the immunoSEQ multiplex PCR reads again in MiXCR, with one record for every CDR3 protein. The repertoire holds over 150,000 distinct CDR3 sequences, with about 94% as singletons. V lost 3 bases to trimming and J lost 0 bases, with 12 bases between them. The germline gives CDR1 SGHAT, CDR2 FQNNGV. CDR3 length: 15 amino acids. The data are from a study of CD8 T cells in Susac syndrome.

The TCR sequence derives from a human donor with Susac syndrome. Sequencing input: CD4+ T cells from PBMCs. The rearrangement links TRBV11-2 to TRBJ2-7; D is possibly TRBD1 or TRBD2 (5 bases each). This chain's CDR3 is CASSFGAISSYEQYF. In nucleotides, the CDR3 is TGTGCCAGCAGCTTCGGGGCCATTAGCTCCTACGAGCAGTACTTC.